This T cell receptor (beta chain) appears in the sequencing data of a study of cytomegalovirus exposure and HLA in healthy donors. Study at large: Of all 400 or so donors who were genotyped, around 82% belonged to the Caucasian-associated ancestry cluster. Study-wide points: Across donors, presence/absence analyses took sequencing depth to be roughly uniform. Association of a missense DCLRE1C variant with TCR beta V- and J-gene trimming was reported in a later analysis.

Regarding this clone: Its antigen is unknown.

The PCR employed 60 Vbeta primers together with 13 Jbeta primers. Using immunoSEQ multiplex PCR, the repertoire was profiled, and TCRdb retains in-frame clones only, with some absent. The repertoire holds 170,000 or so clones, with roughly 80% as singletons. The CDR3 spans 14 residues. Germline V gene lookup returns CDR1 SGHDT and CDR2 YYEEEE. Trimming took 3 bases from V and 4 from J, leaving 11 bases between them. This receptor was taken from a man aged 25-45 years in good health and CMV-seropositive. This rearrangement joins TRBV5-6 to TRBJ2-1, with D perhaps TRBD1 (6 bases). The sample comprised PBMCs. CDR3 region: CASSYGQIYNEQFF. In DNA form, the CDR3 reads TGTGCCAGCAGCTATGGACAGATTTACAATGAGCAGTTCTTC. Using reference TRBV5-6 and TRBJ2-1 for the parts outside the CDR3, the full variable domain is DAGVTQSPTHLIKTRGQQVTLRCSPKSGHDTVSWYQQALGQGPQFIFQYYEEEERQRGNFPDRFSGHQFPNYSSELNVNALLLGDSALYLCASSYGQIYNEQFFGPGTRLTVL.